This T cell receptor gamma chain was documented in a study of γδ T cells in repeated Plasmodium falciparum infection. Study-level background: Donors were malaria-exposed Malian children or age- and gender-matched Australian children. Samples were taken at baseline, before some infections, and 21 days after each. Notes on the study in general: Many TCRgamma sequences overlapped between individuals in stable Vgamma9/Vdelta2+ repertoires.

With 0 bases clipped from V and 11 bases from J, the junction kept 6 bases outside the gene matches. The CDR3 is 13 residues long. CDR1 is EGSNGY, CDR2 YDSYNSKV, per germline. Gammadelta T cells were flow-sorted from PBMC into Vgamma9/Vdelta2+ and Vdelta2-negative populations for bulk analysis. Concerning this clone: The antigen remains undetermined. A far larger clone is off by one base, so a read error is likely. Other DNA sequences in the sample encode the same CDR3.

TCRdb fed the multiplex PCR reads to CATT. Among 27,000 or so gamma-chain clones listed, roughly 1.4% were seen once. This TCR came from a pool of human donors (malaria-infected and uninfected, not separated). The chain links TRGV2 to TRGJP2. Since TCRdb gives no J gene, matching the DNA to germline was used here to assign it. Sequenced: gamma-delta T cells from blood. The CDR3 DNA sequence: TGTGCCACCTGGGACGGGCAGAGGTGGATCAAGACGTTT. Encoded protein: CATWDGQRWIKTF.